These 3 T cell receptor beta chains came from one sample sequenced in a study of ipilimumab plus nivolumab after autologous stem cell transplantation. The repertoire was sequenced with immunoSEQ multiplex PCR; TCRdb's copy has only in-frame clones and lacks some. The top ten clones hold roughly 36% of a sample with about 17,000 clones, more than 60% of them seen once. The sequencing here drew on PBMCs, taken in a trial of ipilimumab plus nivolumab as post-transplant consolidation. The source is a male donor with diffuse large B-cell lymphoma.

CDR3 sequence (DNA): TGTGCCAGTAGTATAGATGCGGCAGGGCAGCAGCCCCAGCATTTT. It translates to CASSIDAAGQQPQHF. The V call is TRBV19, the J call TRBJ1-5, with D maybe TRBD1 (5 bases). The CDR3 consists of 15 residues. Trimming shortened V by 0 bases and J by 7 bases, and 13 bases separated the two germline ends. Germline V gives CDR1 LNHDA, CDR2 SQIVND (reference sequence).

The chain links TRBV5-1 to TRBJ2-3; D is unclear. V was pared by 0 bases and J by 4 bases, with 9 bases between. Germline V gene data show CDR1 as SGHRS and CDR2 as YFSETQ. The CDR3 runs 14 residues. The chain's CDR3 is CASSLEDLADTQYF. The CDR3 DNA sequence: TGCGCCAGCAGCTTGGAGGACCTTGCAGATACGCAGTATTTT.

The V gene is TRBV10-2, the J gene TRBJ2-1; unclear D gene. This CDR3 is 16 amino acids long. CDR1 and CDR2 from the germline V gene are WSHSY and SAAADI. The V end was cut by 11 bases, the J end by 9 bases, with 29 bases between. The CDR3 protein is CAASPPNLRSHSEQFF. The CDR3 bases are TGCGCCGCAAGCCCTCCCAACCTCCGATCCCACAGTGAGCAGTTCTTC.